The 12 T cell receptor beta chains in this list originate from one sample, sequenced in a study of blood T cells in healthy people across ages. A second roughly 7 to 12 cycle PCR used barcoded and J-beta primers. TCRdb used MiXCR to reprocess the 5' RACE reads, holding one entry per CDR3 protein. The sample gives some 860,000 distinct CDR3 sequences, roughly 56% of which show up once; 20% to 30% is in the top ten. Sequencing input: blood. The receptors come from a man in his forties in good health.

The chain carries TRBV7-3 and TRBJ1-2; 7 positions agree with TRBD1. Germline assignment: CDR1 SGHTA and CDR2 FQGTGA. CDR3 size: 13 residues. The ends lost 5 bases at V and 8 bases at J; junction bases unmatched: 8. CDR3 sequence reads: CASSDGTAYGYTF. Written as DNA, the CDR3 is TGTGCCAGCAGCGACGGGACAGCCTACGGCTACACCTTC.

There are a few counts of this clonotype. CDR3 bases: TGTGCCAGCAGCATAGGACGGATCAATCAGCCCCAGCATTTT. Translated, it gives CASSIGRINQPQHF. The V and J genes are TRBV12-3 or TRBV12-4 and TRBJ1-5; D is unresolved. This CDR3 contains 14 residues. The V gene lost 6 bases and the J gene lost 3 bases, with 12 bases spanning the gap.

This clonotype was detected only a few times. V and J are TRBV28 and TRBJ2-7; no firm D call. The DNA end is more similar to TRBJ2-5, so the J call may be wrong. CDR1 and CDR2 from the germline V gene are MDHEN and SYDVKM. The CDR3 spans 14 residues. This CDR3 reads CASSLDPKRGTQYF. The CDR3 nucleotides are TGTGCCAGCAGTTTAGACCCTAAACGAGGGACCCAGTACTTC.

The V call is TRBV20-1, the J call TRBJ2-3, with TRBD1 identical over 8 bases. The CDR3 has 14 residues. Germline trimming cut 0 bases from V and 5 bases from J; bases unmatched to any gene: 4. Germline V lookup: CDR1 DFQATT, CDR2 SNEGSKA (reference sequence). CDR3 in DNA: TGCAGTGCTAGAGAACAGGGGGTTGAAGATACGCAGTATTTT. Translated: CSAREQGVEDTQYF.

The J gene is TRBJ2-5, the V gene TRBV11-2; unclear D gene. Germline V lookup: CDR1 SGHAT, CDR2 FQNNGV. This CDR3 spans 14 amino acids. Trimming took off 5 bases at V and 4 bases at J, with 14 bases between the two ends. Here the CDR3 reads CASSQRSITETQYF. DNA of the CDR3: TGTGCCAGCAGCCAACGTTCAATTACAGAGACCCAGTACTTC.

The chain employs TRBV9 and TRBJ2-3; 12 nucleotides match TRBD2. This CDR3 has 18 residues. V lost 0 bases to trimming and J lost 5 bases; unmatched junction nucleotides: 10. CDR1 is SGDLS and CDR2 is YYNGEE in the germline V gene. The CDR3 here is CASSVALTSGRGEDTQYF. The CDR3 DNA follows: TGTGCCAGCAGCGTAGCTCTGACTAGCGGGAGAGGTGAAGATACGCAGTATTTT.

The J gene is TRBJ2-5, the V gene TRBV20-1, with D possibly matching TRBD1 (7 bases). Germline CDR1 DFQATT, CDR2 SNEGSKA (reference sequence). Trimming left V 4 bases short and J 0 bases short, with 12 bases between. This CDR3 comprises 14 residues. CDR3 DNA sequence: TGCAGTGCTACAGGGGGGCTCAACCAAGAGACCCAGTACTTC. This encodes CSATGGLNQETQYF.

The chain links TRBV6-6 to TRBJ2-5; no reliable D call. This CDR3 has 11 residues. The V gene's germline CDR1 is MNHNY and CDR2 SVGAGI (reference sequence). The V gene lost 6 bases and the J gene lost 11 bases, with 13 bases spanning the gap. This CDR3 reads CASRHLGEQYF. The CDR3, as DNA: TGTGCCAGCAGACATCTTGGAGAGCAGTACTTC.

The V and J genes are TRBV7-3 and TRBJ2-2; D gene uncertain. The CDR3 runs 13 residues. V was pared by 3 bases and J by 5 bases, with 7 bases between. The germline gives CDR1 SGHTA, CDR2 FQGTGA. CDR3 DNA: TGTGCCAGCAGCTTTGAGCTAACCGGGGAGCTGTTTTTT. Protein product: CASSFELTGELFF.

This clonotype was detected a few times. The chain combines TRBV4-2 with TRBJ1-4; D remains unclear. The CDR3 has 17 amino acids. V dropped 1 base and J dropped 4 bases, with 16 bases sitting between them. Germline V gives CDR1 LGHNA, CDR2 YNFKEQ. This CDR3 reads CASSQGDISDYNEKLFF. The CDR3 coding sequence is TGTGCCAGCAGCCAAGGAGATATATCCGATTATAATGAAAAACTGTTTTTT.

The gene calls are TRBV3-1 and TRBJ1-5; D is uncertain. The V end lost 6 bases, the J end lost 4 bases, and 13 bases lay between the germline ends. The CDR3 totals 14 residues. From germline, CDR1 is LGHDT and CDR2 YNNKEL (reference sequence). The CDR3 nucleotides are TGTGCCAGCAGTCTAAGCGCAGTTAATCAGCCCCAGCATTTT. Encoded protein: CASSLSAVNQPQHF.

V and J are TRBV7-2 and TRBJ1-5, with D hard to call. The CDR3 extends over 12 amino acids. Germline CDR1 SGHTA, CDR2 FQGNSA. The V and J ends lost 0 bases and 6 bases respectively, with 3 bases between them. CDR3 sequence reads: CASSLAFQPQHF. For the CDR3, the DNA is TGTGCCAGCAGCTTAGCGTTTCAGCCCCAGCATTTT. The full variable domain, rest sourced from reference TRBV7-2 and TRBJ1-5, is GAGVSQSPSNKVTEKGKDVELRCDPISGHTALYWYRQSLGQGLEFLIYFQGNSAPDKSGLPSDRFSAERTGGSVSTLTIQRTQQEDSAVYLCASSLAFQPQHFGDGTRLSIL.